The clone carrying this TCR beta chain was counted many times. The antigen is unknown. These data come from a study of beta chain features in type 1 diabetes. With V trimmed by 2 bases and J by 3 bases, 14 bases remained unmatched. This CDR3 has 18 amino acids. Study results and caveats: PCR might favor shorter templates, but any such skew would affect patients and controls equally. Sampled from patients, naive, central memory and Treg TCRB repertoires appeared more similar than those sampled from healthy donors.

As every portion of the isolated RNA was reverse transcribed, the sequencing read expressed TCRB transcripts. Sequencing used immunoSEQ multiplex PCR; TCRdb keeps in-frame clones, though not all of them. The sample has 350,000 to 450,000 clones, over 11% seen once. The TCR originated in a man younger than 40 in good health. The sample comprised naive CD4+ T cells from blood. This chain links TRBV23-1 with TRBJ2-5, with 8 nucleotides matching TRBD2. TRBV23-1 is an ORF, with its function uncertain. As DNA, the CDR3 is TGCGCCAGCAGTCAAGGCCGCCCCGAACAAGCGGGAGAAGAGACCCAGTACTTC. Amino acids: CASSQGRPEQAGEETQYF.